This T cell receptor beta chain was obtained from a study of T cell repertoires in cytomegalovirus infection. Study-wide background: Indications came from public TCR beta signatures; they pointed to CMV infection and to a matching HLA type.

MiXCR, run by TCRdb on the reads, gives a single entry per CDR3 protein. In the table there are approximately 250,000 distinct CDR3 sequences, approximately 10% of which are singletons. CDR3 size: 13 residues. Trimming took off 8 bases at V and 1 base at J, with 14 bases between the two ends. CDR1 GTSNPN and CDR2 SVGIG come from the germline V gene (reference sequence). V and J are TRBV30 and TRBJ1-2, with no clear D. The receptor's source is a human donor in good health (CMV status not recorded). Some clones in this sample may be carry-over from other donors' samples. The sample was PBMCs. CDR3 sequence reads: CALSGKGNYGYTF. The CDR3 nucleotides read TGTGCCCTCAGCGGAAAGGGTAACTATGGCTACACCTTC.